The 10 T cell receptor beta chains below come from one sample, sequenced in a study of a mutant IDH1 vaccine in newly diagnosed glioma. Sequencing used immunoSEQ multiplex PCR; TCRdb keeps in-frame clones, though not all of them. The table has roughly 38,000 clones, around 76% seen once; the top ten hold 5.3%. Their recognized antigens are unknown. Time point indicated: week 23, last vaccination. Doses of 300 ug of mutant IDH1 20-mer peptide were given with topical imiquimod. The sample was PBMCs, taken from a glioma patient whose treatment included an IDH1 peptide vaccine. The receptors stem from a man aged 50 or older with glioma.

The CDR3 DNA reads as TGTGCCAGCAGTTTATCGGGGGGGGTGACCTACGAGCAGTACTTC. It specifies CASSLSGGVTYEQYF. J is TRBJ2-7 and V is TRBV27; 7 bases fit TRBD2. The CDR3 consists of 15 residues. The germline gives CDR1 MNHEY, CDR2 SMNVEV (reference sequence). J was trimmed by 2 bases and V by 0 bases; bases with no gene match: 4.

V gene TRBV6-5 combines with J gene TRBJ2-5, with D unresolved. The ends were cut back, 0 bases at V and 2 bases at J, with 7 bases in the middle. The CDR3 length is 14 residues. Germline CDR1 reads MNHEY; CDR2 reads SVGAGI. Here the CDR3 reads CASSYSWKQETQYF. CDR3 DNA sequence: TGTGCCAGCAGTTACTCGTGGAAACAAGAGACCCAGTACTTC.

The chain recombines TRBV6-8 with TRBJ1-2, with a weak D call TRBD1 (6 bases). There are 17 residues in the CDR3. V lost 6 bases and J lost 0, with 20 bases in between. Germline V gene data show CDR1 as MNHGY and CDR2 as SAAAGT. The CDR3: CASRLPPGKGANYGYTF. The CDR3 coding sequence is TGTGCCAGCAGACTACCCCCCGGGAAGGGGGCTAACTATGGCTACACCTTC.

V usage is TRBV9 and J usage is TRBJ1-6; D unclear. This CDR3 is built from 14 residues. CDR1 SGDLS and CDR2 YYNGEE come from the germline V gene. The V and J ends lost 0 bases and 8 bases respectively, with 9 bases between them. CDR3 DNA sequence: TGTGCCAGCAGCGTAGGACCCGCCGATTCACCCCTCCACTTT. Translated: CASSVGPADSPLHF.

The chain has TRBV1 and TRBJ1-2; the DNA was not compared with TRBD1, the D call given in the table. TRBV1 is an annotated pseudogene. The CDR3 runs 17 residues. CDR3: CTSSQDGRDSPNYGYTF. In nucleotides, the CDR3 is TGCACCAGCAGCCAAGATGGTCGAGACAGTCCTAACTATGGCTACACCTTC.

This clone showed up just a few times. J is TRBJ2-7 and V is TRBV2, with a weak D call TRBD1 (6 bases). Looked up from germline, CDR1 is SNHLY and CDR2 is FYNNEI. V was shortened by 4 bases and J by 5 bases, with 15 bases between the two germline ends. This CDR3 spans 14 amino acids. Written as DNA, the CDR3 is TGTGCCAGCAGTGTACAGGGTCTCTCGAACGAGCAGTACTTC. Its translation is CASSVQGLSNEQYF.

This clone was found a few times. The chain is built from TRBV29-1 and TRBJ1-2; possibly TRBD1 for D (5 bases). V lost 4 bases to trimming and J lost 3 bases, with 12 bases between them. The CDR3 extends over 13 amino acids. Germline V CDR1 and CDR2: SQVTM, ANQGSEA. The CDR3 DNA sequence: TGCAGCGTTGTAGGGGAGAACTACTATGGCTACACCTTC. It specifies CSVVGENYYGYTF.

This clone appeared once. The chain carries TRBV5-4 and TRBJ2-1; the match to TRBD2 covers 8 bases. Germline V gives CDR1 SGHNT, CDR2 YYREEE (reference sequence). V dropped 7 bases and J dropped 4; count of bases not matched to a gene: 10. This CDR3 is 15 amino acids long. CDR3 DNA sequence: TGTGCCAGCCGTTTACTAGCGGACCTTTACAATGAGCAGTTCTTC. Encoded protein: CASRLLADLYNEQFF. The whole variable domain, remainder taken from reference TRBV5-4 and TRBJ2-1, is ETGVTQSPTHLIKTRGQQVTLRCSSQSGHNTVSWYQQALGQGPQFIFQYYREEENGRGNFPPRFSGLQFPNYSSELNVNALELDDSALYLCASRLLADLYNEQFFGPGTRLTVL.

The V call is TRBV27, the J call TRBJ1-4, with D tentatively TRBD1 (6 bases). The CDR3 length is 15 residues. Germline V lookup: CDR1 MNHEY, CDR2 SMNVEV (reference sequence). The V and J ends lost 7 bases and 8 bases respectively, with 20 bases between them. The chain's CDR3 is CASTQRGGISEKLFF. The CDR3 region has the DNA TGTGCCAGCACTCAACGGGGGGGCATATCGGAAAAACTGTTTTTT. The variable domain in full, completed from reference TRBV27 and TRBJ1-4, reads EAQVTQNPRYLITVTGKKLTVTCSQNMNHEYMSWYRQDPGLGLRQIYYSMNVEVTDKGDVPEGYKVSRKEKRNFPLILESPSPNQTSLYFCASTQRGGISEKLFFGSGTQLSVL.

The CDR3 DNA is TGTGCCAGCAGCGTACAGGACAGGGGATTTGAAGCTTTCTTT. Its translation is CASSVQDRGFEAFF. This chain uses TRBV9 with TRBJ1-1; the match to TRBD1 covers 9 bases. The CDR3 is 14 residues long. Germline V gene lookup returns CDR1 SGDLS and CDR2 YYNGEE. With V trimmed by 1 base and J by 7 bases, 5 bases remained unmatched.